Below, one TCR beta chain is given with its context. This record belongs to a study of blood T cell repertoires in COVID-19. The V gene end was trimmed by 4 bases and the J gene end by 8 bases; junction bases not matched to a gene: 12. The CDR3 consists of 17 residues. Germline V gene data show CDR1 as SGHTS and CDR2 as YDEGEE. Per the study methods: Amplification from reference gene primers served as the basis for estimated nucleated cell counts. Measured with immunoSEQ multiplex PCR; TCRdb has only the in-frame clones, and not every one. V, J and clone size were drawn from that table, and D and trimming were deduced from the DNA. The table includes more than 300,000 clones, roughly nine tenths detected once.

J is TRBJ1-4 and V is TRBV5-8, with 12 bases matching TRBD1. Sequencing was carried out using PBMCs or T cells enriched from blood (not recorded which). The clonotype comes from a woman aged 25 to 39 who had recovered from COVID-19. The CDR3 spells CASSPGTGGESDEKLFF. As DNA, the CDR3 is TGTGCCAGCAGCCCCGGGACAGGGGGCGAGAGTGACGAAAAACTGTTTTTT.